A selection of T cell receptor beta chains follows, all from one sample in a study of OX40 agonist ivuxolimab in advanced cancers. Only in-frame clones appear in the TCRdb table, and some are missing; sequencing was by immunoSEQ multiplex PCR. Of some 77,000 clones listed, 80% to 95% were seen once; the top ten hold around 0.3%. Source: CD4+ or CD8+ T cells sorted from blood, taken in a trial of the OX40 agonist ivuxolimab. The receptors here all came from an adult with an advanced solid tumor such as melanoma, head and neck, liver or kidney cancer. Both conserved end residues are part of each CDR3. D genes are given only for firm matches. Clone size is shown for a subset of rows, as once, few, many or a class of expanded clone.

TRBJ1-3	.	TRBV7-8	.	CASSLVRTPHSGNTIYF	TGTGCCAGCAGCTTAGTCCGGACGCCACACTCTGGAAACACCATATATTTT
TRBJ2-2	.	TRBV6-6	.	CASWYRANTGELFF	TGTGCCAGCTGGTACAGAGCGAACACCGGGGAGCTGTTTTTT
TRBJ2-1	.	TRBV6-1	.	CASRAFMDEQFF	TGTGCCAGCAGAGCCTTCATGGATGAGCAGTTCTTC
TRBJ1-2	.	TRBV28	.	CASSRGDSITLRYTF	TGTGCCAGCAGTCGCGGAGACAGCATCACCCTTCGCTACACCTTC
TRBJ2-1	TRBD2	TRBV19	.	CASSSTSSSYNEQFF	TGTGCCAGTAGTTCGACTAGCAGCTCCTACAATGAGCAGTTCTTC
TRBJ1-1	TRBD1	TRBV6-5	.	CASSYGDRNTEAFF	TGTGCCAGCAGTTACGGGGACAGGAACACTGAAGCTTTCTTT
TRBJ2-7	TRBD1	TRBV5-1	.	CASSLESRNRGSYEQYF	TGCGCCAGCAGCTTGGAAAGTCGAAACAGGGGGTCCTACGAGCAGTACTTC
TRBJ2-2	.	TRBV9	.	CASSSRDSNTGELFF	TGTGCCAGCAGCAGCCGGGACTCTAACACCGGGGAGCTGTTTTTT
TRBJ2-5	TRBD1	TRBV7-2	.	CASSPQGTGQETQYF	TGTGCCAGCAGCCCACAAGGGACAGGCCAAGAGACCCAGTACTTC
TRBJ1-2	TRBD1	TRBV30	.	CAWRDQGAGGYTF	TGTGCCTGGAGAGACCAGGGGGCGGGAGGCTACACCTTC
TRBJ2-7	TRBD1	TRBV28	.	CASSLPQGQGSSEQYF	TGTGCCAGCAGTTTACCTCAGGGACAGGGTAGCTCCGAGCAGTACTTC
TRBJ1-1	.	TRBV5-1	.	CASSLHPGEAFF	TGCGCCAGCAGCTTGCATCCAGGGGAAGCTTTCTTT
TRBJ2-3	.	TRBV5-1	.	CASSFGSGSTDTQYF	TGCGCCAGCAGCTTTGGCAGCGGGAGCACAGATACGCAGTATTTT
TRBJ2-5	TRBD2	TRBV2	few	CASRWDYLGETQYF	TGTGCCAGCCGCTGGGACTACCTTGGGGAGACCCAGTACTTC
TRBJ1-5	.	TRBV6-5	few	CASSYKQGHQPQHF	TGTGCCAGCAGTTATAAACAGGGACATCAGCCCCAGCATTTT
TRBJ1-3	.	TRBV19	.	CASSSLGGSSGNTIYF	TGTGCCAGTAGTTCCCTCGGCGGGAGCTCTGGAAACACCATATATTTT
TRBJ2-5	.	TRBV7-9	once	CASSFYRGETQYF	TGTGCCAGCAGCTTTTACCGGGGGGAGACCCAGTACTTC
TRBJ2-5	TRBD1	TRBV6-1	few	CASSDRTGVQETQYF	TGTGCCAGCAGTGACCGGACAGGGGTTCAAGAGACCCAGTACTTC
TRBJ1-5	.	TRBV21-1	.	CASSKQGIYEWRVSNQPQHF	TGTGCCAGCAGCAAACAGGGAATCTACGAGTGGCGGGTGAGCAATCAGCCCCAGCATTTT
TRBJ2-7	TRBD2	TRBV14	.	CASSPFGLVYEQYF	TGTGCCAGCAGCCCTTTCGGACTAGTCTACGAGCAGTACTTC
TRBJ2-1	.	TRBV5-1	once	CASSLTEEQFF	TGCGCCAGCAGCCTTACAGAGGAGCAGTTCTTC
TRBJ2-5	.	TRBV5-4	.	CASSLGAGGNQETQYF	TGTGCCAGCAGCTTGGGTGCTGGCGGGAACCAAGAGACCCAGTACTTC
TRBJ1-3	TRBD1	TRBV5-5	.	CASSSQGALGNTIYF	TGTGCCAGCAGCTCCCAGGGGGCGCTTGGAAACACCATATATTTT
TRBJ1-5	.	TRBV30	.	CAWSTGSNQPQHF	TGTGCCTGGAGTACCGGGAGCAATCAGCCCCAGCATTTT
TRBJ1-1	.	TRBV7-2	.	CASSLAGFRAEAFF	TGTGCCAGCAGCTTGGCTGGGTTTAGGGCTGAAGCTTTCTTT
TRBJ2-1	.	TRBV7-2	.	CASSFSGPNEQFF	TGTGCCAGCAGCTTCTCCGGGCCCAATGAGCAGTTCTTC
TRBJ2-7	TRBD1	TRBV10-1	.	CASRDQDRGGSYEQYF	TGCGCCAGCAGAGATCAAGACAGGGGTGGATCCTACGAGCAGTACTTC
TRBJ2-7	TRBD1	TRBV6-5	.	CASSTAGQGTYEQYF	TGTGCCAGCAGTACCGCGGGACAGGGGACCTACGAGCAGTACTTC
TRBJ1-4	.	TRBV28	.	CASSLGRGYEKLFF	TGTGCCAGCAGTTTAGGCAGGGGATATGAAAAACTGTTTTTT
TRBJ1-2	TRBD1	TRBV28	.	CASNSRGPLNYGYTF	TGTGCCAGCAACTCCAGGGGGCCATTAAACTATGGCTACACCTTC
TRBJ1-2	.	TRBV5-5	.	CASSPLGSSDGYTF	TGTGCCAGCAGCCCTCTTGGATCCTCGGATGGCTACACCTTC
TRBJ2-1	TRBD2	TRBV14	.	CASSQDRGGLSYNEQFF	TGTGCCAGCAGCCAAGATCGGGGAGGGTTGTCTTACAATGAGCAGTTCTTC
TRBJ1-1	.	TRBV5-1	.	CASSEPSSPEAFF	TGCGCCAGCAGCGAGCCGAGTTCCCCTGAAGCTTTCTTT
TRBJ2-2	.	TRBV25-1	.	CASSVQDSPNTGELFF	TGTGCCAGCAGTGTACAAGACAGCCCTAACACCGGGGAGCTGTTTTTT
TRBJ1-3	.	TRBV10-3	.	CAISESRSPGNTIYF	TGTGCCATCAGTGAGTCGCGCAGCCCTGGAAACACCATATATTTT
TRBJ2-1	.	TRBV4-1	.	CASSQDRGVYNEQFF	TGCGCCAGCAGCCAAGATCGCGGGGTCTACAATGAGCAGTTCTTC
TRBJ1-6	.	TRBV5-6	.	CASSLGSGRDNSPLHF	TGTGCCAGCAGCTTAGGCTCGGGGAGAGATAATTCACCCCTCCACTTT
TRBJ1-5	TRBD1	TRBV7-3	.	CASRTGVQSNQPQHF	TGTGCCAGCAGAACAGGGGTACAAAGCAATCAGCCCCAGCATTTT
TRBJ1-2	.	TRBV5-1	.	CASSLDTYGYTF	TGCGCCAGCAGCTTGGACACCTATGGCTACACCTTC
TRBJ2-1	TRBD2	TRBV5-1	.	CASSGSGGAGEQFF	TGCGCCAGCAGCGGTAGCGGGGGGGCCGGTGAGCAGTTCTTC
TRBJ2-5	TRBD2	TRBV5-4	.	CASSLGRAGGPEETQYF	TGTGCCAGCAGCTTGGGGAGGGCGGGAGGCCCTGAGGAGACCCAGTACTTC